A single sample gave rise to the 32 T cell receptor beta chains below, sequenced in a study of shared clonotypes between healthy human individuals. The naive CD8 population came from CD45RO-negative cells selected for CCR7, without terminally differentiated effector memory CD45RA+ cells. Sequenced by immunoSEQ multiplex PCR; TCRdb stores in-frame clones only, minus some. Among about 2.1 million clones listed, 85% to 95% were seen once. The material sequenced was naive CD8+ T cells from PBMCs. Source of these receptors: a man younger than 30 in good health. Some clones in this sample may be carry-over from other donors' samples.

The CDR3 is CASSLVDRGRVDGYTF. In DNA form, the CDR3 reads TGCGCCAGCAGCTTGGTGGACAGGGGGCGAGTAGATGGCTACACCTTC. This chain links TRBV5-1 with TRBJ1-2; 11 bases agree with TRBD1. In germline, CDR1 is SGHRS, CDR2 YFSETQ. The length of the CDR3 is 16 residues. With 0 bases clipped from V and 6 bases from J, the junction kept 7 bases outside the gene matches.

The DNA of the CDR3 is TGTGCCAGCAGTGAAGGGGCGGGAGGGATTTCGGACAATGAGCAGTTCTTC. Protein sequence: CASSEGAGGISDNEQFF. V and J are TRBV25-1 and TRBJ2-1, with 9 nucleotides matching TRBD2. CDR1 MGHDK and CDR2 SYGVNS come from the germline V gene. The CDR3 length is 17 residues. The J segment lost 5 bases and the V segment lost 2 bases, leaving 10 bases of the junction unmatched.

The chain has TRBV19 and TRBJ2-3, with TRBD2 identical over 12 bases. Per germline, CDR1 LNHDA and CDR2 SQIVND (reference sequence). Trimming removed 7 bases from V and 2 bases from J; junction bases left unmatched: 7. This CDR3 has 16 amino acids. The CDR3 DNA follows: TGTGCCAGTACCATAGGACTAGCGGGACACACAGATACGCAGTATTTT. This codes for CASTIGLAGHTDTQYF.

This clone was counted a single time. The chain has TRBV5-1 and TRBJ1-1; a weak D match, TRBD1 (5 bases). This CDR3 is built from 15 residues. Per germline, CDR1 SGHRS and CDR2 YFSETQ. V was pared by 5 bases and J by 6 bases, with 20 bases between. The CDR3, as DNA: TGCGCCAGCAGATTCCAGGACCCCCGGGACGCTGAAGCTTTCTTT. This encodes CASRFQDPRDAEAFF.

This chain uses TRBV28 with TRBJ2-5, with D perhaps matching TRBD2 (7 bases). Germline V lookup: CDR1 MDHEN, CDR2 SYDVKM. Trimming took off 6 bases at V and 6 bases at J, with 23 bases between the two ends. This CDR3 spans 16 amino acids. The CDR3 DNA follows: TGTGCCAGCAGGTTCCCCCGGGGAGGGGGAGGAAAGACCCAGTACTTC. This sequence encodes CASRFPRGGGGKTQYF.

V gene TRBV5-4 combines with J gene TRBJ1-1; weak D call: TRBD1 (5 bases). The V end was cut by 5 bases, the J end by 1 base, with 18 bases between. This CDR3 contains 16 residues. Germline V gene sequence: CDR1 SGHNT, CDR2 YYREEE (reference sequence). CDR3 nucleotides: TGTGCCAGCAGGCCTACCCCCGGGACCTCGAACACTGAAGCTTTCTTT. Encoded protein: CASRPTPGTSNTEAFF.

The gene calls are TRBV7-9 and TRBJ2-5; 12 positions agree with TRBD1. V dropped 4 bases and J dropped 4; count of bases not matched to a gene: 13. In germline, CDR1 is SEHNR, CDR2 FQNEAQ (reference sequence). CDR3 size: 18 residues. CDR3 DNA sequence: TGTGCCAGCAGCTCAAAATCCGGGACAGGGGGCGAGCGAGAGACCCAGTACTTC. Its translation is CASSSKSGTGGERETQYF. The variable domain in full, completed from reference TRBV7-9 and TRBJ2-5, reads DTGVSQNPRHKITKRGQNVTFRCDPISEHNRLYWYRQTLGQGPEFLTYFQNEAQLEKSRLLSDRFSAERPKGSFSTLEIQRTEQGDSAMYLCASSSKSGTGGERETQYFGPGTRLLVL.

V is TRBV7-8 and J is TRBJ2-1; TRBD2 matches at 8 bases. CDR1 SGHVS and CDR2 FQNEAQ come from the germline V gene. This CDR3 has 16 residues. J was trimmed by 7 bases and V by 4 bases; bases with no gene match: 12. In DNA form, the CDR3 reads TGTGCCAGCAGCTCGAATATAGCGGGATTGAGGAATGAGCAGTTCTTC. Protein product: CASSSNIAGLRNEQFF.

The chain combines TRBV10-1 with TRBJ2-2, with D uncertain. The V gene's germline CDR1 is WNHNN and CDR2 SYGVQD (reference sequence). CDR3 size: 16 residues. The ends were cut back, 1 base at V and 1 base at J, with 10 bases in the middle. The CDR3 here is CASSEFVLQNTGELFF. The CDR3 bases are TGCGCCAGCAGTGAGTTTGTTCTCCAGAACACCGGGGAGCTGTTTTTT.

This clone has just one count. Other nucleotide sequences in the sample specify the same CDR3. The chain uses TRBV27 and TRBJ1-1, with D tentatively TRBD1 (5 bases). This CDR3 comprises 13 residues. Between the trimmed V and J ends, which lost 6 bases and 1 base, there was a span of 9 bases. Germline V gene lookup returns CDR1 MNHEY and CDR2 SMNVEV (reference sequence). The CDR3 spells CASSWGENTEAFF. For the CDR3, the DNA is TGTGCCAGCAGCTGGGGGGAGAACACTGAAGCTTTCTTT.

The CDR3 loop reads CASSTDRSSYNEQFF. CDR3 nucleotide sequence: TGTGCCAGCTCAACAGACAGGAGCTCCTACAATGAGCAGTTCTTC. The chain links TRBV18 to TRBJ2-1, with D possibly TRBD1 on 6 matching bases. The CDR3 totals 15 residues. Trimming left V 5 bases short and J 0 bases short, with 11 bases between. CDR1 and CDR2 from the germline V gene are KGHSH and LQKENI.

This chain links TRBV19 with TRBJ2-1; the match to TRBD2 covers 13 bases. CDR3 length: 15 amino acids. Germline CDR1 reads LNHDA; CDR2 reads SQIVND (reference sequence). The J segment lost 10 bases and the V segment lost 7 bases, leaving 10 bases of the junction unmatched. DNA for the CDR3: TGTGCCAGTACCACCCGTGGACTAGCGGGAGACGAGCAGTTCTTC. This translates into CASTTRGLAGDEQFF.

The chain couples TRBV19 to TRBJ2-7; 7 bases match TRBD2. The CDR3 totals 13 residues. The junction had 3 bases not matched to a gene; V was cut back by 5 bases and J by 2 bases. Germline CDR1 and CDR2: LNHDA and SQIVND (reference sequence). The CDR3 sequence: CASSWRGTYEQYF. CDR3 coding DNA: TGTGCCAGTAGTTGGCGGGGGACCTACGAGCAGTACTTC.

Details on this clone: The sample contains more than one DNA sequence encoding this CDR3. The J gene is TRBJ2-7, the V gene TRBV5-1; TRBD1 matches 7 bases. The CDR3 covers 12 residues. The germline CDR1 and CDR2 sequences are SGHRS and YFSETQ. V lost 8 bases to trimming and J lost 0 bases; unmatched junction nucleotides: 2. The CDR3 reads CASRDSSYEQYF. The CDR3 DNA sequence: TGCGCCAGTCGGGACAGCTCCTACGAGCAGTACTTC.

The V call is TRBV7-9, the J call TRBJ2-5; D perhaps matches TRBD2 (6 bases). The DNA end favors TRBJ2-7, so the J call may be wrong. Germline values: CDR1 SEHNR, CDR2 FQNEAQ (reference sequence). The CDR3 length is 17 residues. CDR3 bases: TGTGCCAGCAGCTTGGGAGCCCTAGCGCCTAGCTCCTACGAGCAGTACTTC. Translating gives CASSLGALAPSSYEQYF.

Turning to this clone: An end of the junction differs from the germline gene, which may be a read error. Within the sample, other DNA sequences also encode this same CDR3. J is TRBJ1-5 and V is TRBV7-8; D is unresolved. Per germline, CDR1 SGHVS and CDR2 FQNEAQ. This CDR3 is built from 15 residues. The CDR3: CASSLGSNSNQPQHF. CDR3 bases: TGTGCCAGCAGCTTAGGGTCAAATAGCAATCAGCCTCAGCATTTT. The whole variable domain, filled in from reference TRBV7-8 and TRBJ1-5, reads GAGVSQSPRYKVAKRGQDVALRCDPISGHVSLFWYQQALGQGPEFLTYFQNEAQLDKSGLPSDRFFAERPEGSVSTLKIQRTQQEDSAVYLCASSLGSNSNQPQHFGDGTRLSIL.

This chain links TRBV9 with TRBJ1-5; TRBD1 might be the D (6 bases). Germline assignment: CDR1 SGDLS and CDR2 YYNGEE. The CDR3 length is 15 residues. Trimming took off 0 bases at V and 5 bases at J, with 12 bases between the two ends. The CDR3 DNA sequence: TGTGCCAGCAGCGTAGGATCTGGGGGCCATCAGCCCCAGCATTTT. This encodes CASSVGSGGHQPQHF.

The rearrangement joins TRBV27 to TRBJ2-7; the D gene is possibly TRBD1 (6 bases). CDR1 and CDR2 (germline): MNHEY, SMNVEV (reference sequence). CDR3 length: 16 residues. V was clipped by 5 bases and J by 5 bases, with 22 bases between them. The CDR3 reads CASSPIHVWGLDEQYF. The CDR3 bases are TGTGCCAGCAGTCCAATCCACGTGTGGGGGCTGGACGAGCAGTACTTC.

This chain joins TRBV5-1 and TRBJ1-2; 9 bases agree with TRBD1. Germline trimming cut 4 bases from V and 3 bases from J; bases unmatched to any gene: 7. The germline CDR1 and CDR2 sequences are SGHRS and YFSETQ. This CDR3 has 15 residues. The CDR3 DNA reads TGCGCCAGCAGCGCGCTACAGGGGGCGCACTATGGCTACACCTTC. As protein: CASSALQGAHYGYTF.

Details on this clone: The sample contains more than one DNA sequence encoding this CDR3. The chain recombines TRBV5-6 with TRBJ1-5, with D perhaps matching TRBD1 (6 bases). The V end was cut by 0 bases, the J end by 6 bases, with 10 bases between. This CDR3 has 14 residues. Germline loops: CDR1 SGHDT, CDR2 YYEEEE. As DNA, the CDR3 is TGTGCCAGCAGCTTGGGTACAGGGTTTCAGCCCCAGCATTTT. This encodes CASSLGTGFQPQHF.

J is TRBJ2-7 and V is TRBV11-2; D is perhaps TRBD2 (5 bases). V was shortened by 6 bases and J by 0 bases, with 12 bases between the two germline ends. The CDR3 has 14 amino acids. In germline, CDR1 is SGHAT, CDR2 FQNNGV. This CDR3 reads CASSYGLGSYEQYF. In DNA form, the CDR3 reads TGTGCCAGCAGTTATGGACTTGGCTCCTACGAGCAGTACTTC.

This chain joins TRBV29-1 and TRBJ2-7; D may be TRBD1 (6 bases). Trimming cost V 4 bases and J 7 bases, with 8 bases left between them. CDR1 and CDR2 (germline): SQVTM, ANQGSEA. The CDR3 loop spans 10 amino acids. The CDR3 DNA reads as TGCAGCGTTGCACAGGGAGAGCAGTACTTC. Amino acid sequence: CSVAQGEQYF.

The chain carries TRBV9 and TRBJ2-7; 10 bases align to TRBD2. Per the germline V gene, CDR1 is SGDLS and CDR2 is YYNGEE. V trimming: 4 bases; J trimming: 7 bases; junction bases outside the gene matches: 8. This CDR3 has 14 amino acids. The CDR3 DNA is TGTGCCAGCAGCCTAACTAGCGGGGTCCAAGAGCAGTACTTC. Translated, it gives CASSLTSGVQEQYF. Complete variable domain (other parts from reference TRBV9 and TRBJ2-7): DSGVTQTPKHLITATGQRVTLRCSPRSGDLSVYWYQQSLDQGLQFLIQYYNGEERAKGNILERFSAQQFPDLHSELNLSSLELGDSALYFCASSLTSGVQEQYFGPGTRLTVT.

The V call is TRBV4-3, the J call TRBJ1-1; 8 bases fit TRBD1. Trimming took 6 bases from V and 2 from J; bases not matched to a gene: 5. Germline loops: CDR1 LGHNA, CDR2 YSLEER. This CDR3 has 14 residues. CDR3 DNA sequence: TGCGCCAGCAGTTTCGGACAGGGAAACACTGAAGCTTTCTTT. Protein: CASSFGQGNTEAFF.

Of note for this clone: The same CDR3 is also encoded by other DNA sequences in this sample. This rearrangement joins TRBV5-6 to TRBJ2-5, with D maybe TRBD1 (6 bases). With 4 bases removed from V and 2 bases from J, the gap between germline ends came to 9 bases. The CDR3 contains 13 residues. CDR1 and CDR2 (germline): SGHDT, YYEEEE. The CDR3 DNA reads TGTGCCAGCAGCCCGACAGGACAAGAGACCCAGTACTTC. Amino acid sequence: CASSPTGQETQYF.

The V gene is TRBV7-2, the J gene TRBJ1-3; D unresolved. Trimming cost V 5 bases and J 0 bases, with 23 bases left between them. This CDR3 has 19 amino acids. The germline V gene encodes CDR1 SGHTA and CDR2 FQGNSA. The CDR3 region has the DNA TGTGCCAGCAGCCCCTATATCGGAGATACTTTAATCTCTGGAAACACCATATATTTT. It specifies CASSPYIGDTLISGNTIYF.

As to this clone: The identical CDR3 is also encoded by other nucleotide sequences in the sample. The CDR3 region has the DNA TGTGCCAGTAGTATAGGAGGAGGGTCCGAGCAGTACTTC. It specifies CASSIGGGSEQYF. The J gene is TRBJ2-7, the V gene TRBV19, with TRBD2 as a possible D gene (6 bases). CDR1 and CDR2 from the germline V gene are LNHDA and SQIVND (reference sequence). V gave up 1 base and J gave up 6 bases, with 10 bases separating them. The CDR3 contains 13 residues.

The chain is built from TRBV7-2 and TRBJ2-7, with D maybe TRBD2 (6 bases). The CDR3 runs to 14 residues. Trimming took off 4 bases at V and 3 bases at J, with 13 bases between the two ends. Germline lookup yields CDR1 SGHTA and CDR2 FQGNSA. CDR3 sequence: CASSSRSGSYEQYF. In nucleotides, the CDR3 is TGTGCCAGCAGCTCGCGATCCGGGAGCTACGAGCAGTACTTC.

The count of this clone is one. The chain couples TRBV7-9 to TRBJ2-2, with TRBD2 matching over 11 bases. This CDR3 spans 16 amino acids. Germline loops: CDR1 SEHNR, CDR2 FQNEAQ (reference sequence). Trimming cost V 5 bases and J 7 bases; bases outside gene matches: 9. The CDR3 DNA reads TGTGCCAGCAGCCGTCGCACTAGCGGGAGAGACGGGGAGCTGTTTTTT. Amino acid sequence: CASSRRTSGRDGELFF. Looking up the rest from reference TRBV7-9 and TRBJ2-2 gives the full variable domain: DTGVSQNPRHKITKRGQNVTFRCDPISEHNRLYWYRQTLGQGPEFLTYFQNEAQLEKSRLLSDRFSAERPKGSFSTLEIQRTEQGDSAMYLCASSRRTSGRDGELFFGEGSRLTVL.

The chain couples TRBV4-2 to TRBJ2-1, with D perhaps matching TRBD1 or TRBD2 (5 bases each). The germline gives CDR1 LGHNA, CDR2 YNFKEQ. The CDR3 loop spans 14 amino acids. Trimming pared 8 bases from V and 7 bases from J, leaving 18 bases between. CDR3 amino acids: CASSPRGGMNEQFF. CDR3 in DNA: TGTGCCAGCTCCCCCCGTGGGGGAATGAATGAGCAGTTCTTC.

Only a few counts were recorded for this clone. J is TRBJ2-7 and V is TRBV19, with D hard to call. Germline loops: CDR1 LNHDA, CDR2 SQIVND (reference sequence). Trimming took off 5 bases at V and 12 bases at J, with 17 bases between the two ends. The CDR3 runs 12 residues. The CDR3 DNA follows: TGTGCCAGTAGTCCCAGGACGGGTCTTTGGTACTTC. Translating gives CASSPRTGLWYF. Full variable domain (remainder filled in from reference TRBV19 and TRBJ2-7): DGGITQSPKYLFRKEGQNVTLSCEQNLNHDAMYWYRQDPGQGLRLIYYSQIVNDFQKGDIAEGYSVSREKKESFPLTVTSAQKNPTAFYLCASSPRTGLWYFGPGTRLTVT.

CDR3 region: CASSPVPGGYNEQFF. The CDR3 DNA sequence: TGTGCCAGCAGTCCCGTGCCGGGAGGGTACAATGAGCAGTTCTTC. The chain carries TRBV27 and TRBJ2-1, with 8 nucleotides matching TRBD2. V trimming: 5 bases; J trimming: 4 bases; junction bases outside the gene matches: 7. Germline V CDR1 and CDR2: MNHEY, SMNVEV (reference sequence). This CDR3 comprises 15 residues.